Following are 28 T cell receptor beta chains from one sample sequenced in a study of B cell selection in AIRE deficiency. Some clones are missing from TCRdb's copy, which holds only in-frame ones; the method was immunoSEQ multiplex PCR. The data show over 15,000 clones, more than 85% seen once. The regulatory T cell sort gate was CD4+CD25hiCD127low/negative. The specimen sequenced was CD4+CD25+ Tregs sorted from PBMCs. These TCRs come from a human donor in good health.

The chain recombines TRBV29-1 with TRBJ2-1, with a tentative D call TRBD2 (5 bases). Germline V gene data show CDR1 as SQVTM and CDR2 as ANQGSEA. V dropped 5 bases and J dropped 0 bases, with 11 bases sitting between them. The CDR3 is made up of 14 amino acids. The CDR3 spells CSVLGVHSYNEQFF. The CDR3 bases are TGCAGCGTTCTCGGGGTTCACTCCTACAATGAGCAGTTCTTC.

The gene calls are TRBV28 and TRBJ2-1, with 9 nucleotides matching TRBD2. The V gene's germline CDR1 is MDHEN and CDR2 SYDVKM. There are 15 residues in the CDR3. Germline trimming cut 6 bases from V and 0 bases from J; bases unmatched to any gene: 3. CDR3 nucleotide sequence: TGTGCCAGCAGGATTAGCGGGAGCTCCTACAATGAGCAGTTCTTC. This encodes CASRISGSSYNEQFF.

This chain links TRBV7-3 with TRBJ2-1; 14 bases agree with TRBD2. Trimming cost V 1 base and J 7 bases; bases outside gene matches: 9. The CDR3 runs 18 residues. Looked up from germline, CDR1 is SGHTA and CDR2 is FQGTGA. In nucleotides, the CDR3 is TGTGCCAGCAGCTTAATACCGGGACTAGCGGGAGAGGGTAATGAGCAGTTCTTC. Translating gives CASSLIPGLAGEGNEQFF.

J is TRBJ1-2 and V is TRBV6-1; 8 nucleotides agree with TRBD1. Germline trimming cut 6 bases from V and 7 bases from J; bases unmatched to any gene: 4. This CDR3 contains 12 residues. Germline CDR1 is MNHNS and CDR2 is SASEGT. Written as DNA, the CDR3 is TGTGCCAGCAGGGACAGGGAACCTGGCTACACCTTC. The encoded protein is CASRDREPGYTF.

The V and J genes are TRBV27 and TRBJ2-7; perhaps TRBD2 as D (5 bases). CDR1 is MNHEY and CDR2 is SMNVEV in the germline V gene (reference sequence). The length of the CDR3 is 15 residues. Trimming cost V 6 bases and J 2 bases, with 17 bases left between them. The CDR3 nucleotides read TGTGCCAGCAGGGATACCGGGGTCTTAACCTACGAGCAGTACTTC. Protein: CASRDTGVLTYEQYF.

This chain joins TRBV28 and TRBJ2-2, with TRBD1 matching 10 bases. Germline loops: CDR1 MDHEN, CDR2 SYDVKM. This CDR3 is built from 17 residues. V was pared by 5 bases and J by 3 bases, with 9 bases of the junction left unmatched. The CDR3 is CASSRRQGAFDTGELFF. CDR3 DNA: TGTGCCAGCAGTCGCCGACAGGGGGCATTTGACACCGGGGAGCTGTTTTTT.

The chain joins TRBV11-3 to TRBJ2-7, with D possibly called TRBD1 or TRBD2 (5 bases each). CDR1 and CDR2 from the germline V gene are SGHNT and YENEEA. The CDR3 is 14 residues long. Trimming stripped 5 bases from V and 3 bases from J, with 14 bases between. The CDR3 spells CASSGEGQGYEQYF. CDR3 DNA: TGTGCCAGCAGCGGCGAGGGGCAGGGCTACGAGCAGTACTTC.

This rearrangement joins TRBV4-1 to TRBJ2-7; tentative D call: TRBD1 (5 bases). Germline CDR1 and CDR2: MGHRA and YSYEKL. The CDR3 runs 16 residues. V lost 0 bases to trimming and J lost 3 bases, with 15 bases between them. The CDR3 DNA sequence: TGCGCCAGCAGCCAAGAACAGGTCCCTTTATTCTACGAGCAGTACTTC. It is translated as CASSQEQVPLFYEQYF.

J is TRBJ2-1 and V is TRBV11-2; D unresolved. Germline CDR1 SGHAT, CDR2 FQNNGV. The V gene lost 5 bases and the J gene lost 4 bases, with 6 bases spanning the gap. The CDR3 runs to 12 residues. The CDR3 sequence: CASSPLYNEQFF. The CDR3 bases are TGTGCCAGCAGCCCCCTTTACAATGAGCAGTTCTTC.

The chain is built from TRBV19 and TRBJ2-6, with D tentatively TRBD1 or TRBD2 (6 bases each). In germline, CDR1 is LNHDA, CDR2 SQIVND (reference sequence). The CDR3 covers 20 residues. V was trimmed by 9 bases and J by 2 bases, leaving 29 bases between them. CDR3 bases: TGTGCCAGAAATCCCGAGGGGGGCCCCCAGTTTCCTACTGGGGCCAACGTCCTGACTTTC. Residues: CARNPEGGPQFPTGANVLTF.

The DNA for the CDR3 is TGTGCCAGCTCACCCACTAGCGGGAGGGACGAGCAGTACTTC. Its translation is CASSPTSGRDEQYF. The chain has TRBV18 and TRBJ2-7; 13 bases match TRBD2. There are 14 residues in the CDR3. Germline trimming cut 3 bases from V and 5 bases from J; bases unmatched to any gene: 1. Germline CDR1 and CDR2: KGHSH and LQKENI.

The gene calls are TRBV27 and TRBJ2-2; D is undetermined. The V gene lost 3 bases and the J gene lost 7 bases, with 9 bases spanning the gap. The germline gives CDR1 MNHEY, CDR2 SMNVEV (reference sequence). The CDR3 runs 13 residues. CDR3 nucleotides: TGTGCCAGCAGTTTGAGCTGGGGCGGGGAGCTGTTTTTT. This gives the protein CASSLSWGGELFF.

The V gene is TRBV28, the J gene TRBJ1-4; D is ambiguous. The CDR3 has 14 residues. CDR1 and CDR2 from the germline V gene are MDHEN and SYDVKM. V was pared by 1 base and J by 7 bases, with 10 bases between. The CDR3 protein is CASSLSEWSEKLFF. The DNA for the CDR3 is TGTGCCAGCAGTTTATCGGAATGGTCTGAAAAACTGTTTTTT.

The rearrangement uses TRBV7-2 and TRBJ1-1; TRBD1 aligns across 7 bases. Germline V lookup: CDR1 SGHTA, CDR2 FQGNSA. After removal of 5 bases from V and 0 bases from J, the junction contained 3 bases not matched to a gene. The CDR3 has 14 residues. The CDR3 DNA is TGTGCCAGCAGCCTTGACAGGGTGAACACTGAAGCTTTCTTT. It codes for CASSLDRVNTEAFF.

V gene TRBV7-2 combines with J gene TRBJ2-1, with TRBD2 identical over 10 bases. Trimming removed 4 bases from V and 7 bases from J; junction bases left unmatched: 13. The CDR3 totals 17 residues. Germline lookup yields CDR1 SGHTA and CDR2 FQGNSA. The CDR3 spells CASSSILASGSRNEQFF. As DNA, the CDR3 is TGTGCCAGCAGCTCCATCTTGGCTAGCGGGAGTAGGAATGAGCAGTTCTTC.

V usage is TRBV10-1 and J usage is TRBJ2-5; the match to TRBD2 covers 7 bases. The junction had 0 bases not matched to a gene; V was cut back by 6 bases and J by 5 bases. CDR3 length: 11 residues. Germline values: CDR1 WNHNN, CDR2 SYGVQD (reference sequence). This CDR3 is CASRRGETQYF. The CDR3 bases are TGCGCCAGCAGGCGGGGGGAGACCCAGTACTTC.

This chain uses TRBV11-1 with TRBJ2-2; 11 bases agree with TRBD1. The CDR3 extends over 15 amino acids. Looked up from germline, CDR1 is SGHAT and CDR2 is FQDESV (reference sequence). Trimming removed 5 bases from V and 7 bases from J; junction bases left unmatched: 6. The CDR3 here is CASSPTGTGGGELFF. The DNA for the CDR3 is TGTGCCAGCAGCCCAACCGGGACAGGGGGCGGGGAGCTGTTTTTT. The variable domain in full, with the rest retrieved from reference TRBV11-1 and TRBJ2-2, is EAEVAQSPRYKITEKSQAVAFWCDPISGHATLYWYRQILGQGPELLVQFQDESVVDDSQLPKDRFSAERLKGVDSTLKIQPAELGDSAMYLCASSPTGTGGGELFFGEGSRLTVL.

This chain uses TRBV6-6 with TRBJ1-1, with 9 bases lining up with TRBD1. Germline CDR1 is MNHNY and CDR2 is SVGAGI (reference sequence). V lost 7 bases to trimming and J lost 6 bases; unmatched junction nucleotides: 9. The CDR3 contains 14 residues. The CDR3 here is CASKGTGRRAEAFF. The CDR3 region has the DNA TGTGCCAGCAAAGGGACAGGGCGTAGAGCTGAAGCTTTCTTT.

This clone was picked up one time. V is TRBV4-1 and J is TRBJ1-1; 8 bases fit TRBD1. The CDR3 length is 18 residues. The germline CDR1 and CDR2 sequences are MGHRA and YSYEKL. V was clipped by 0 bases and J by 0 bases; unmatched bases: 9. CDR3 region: CASSQDPRTGYVNTEAFF. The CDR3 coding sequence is TGCGCCAGCAGCCAAGATCCCAGGACAGGGTATGTGAACACTGAAGCTTTCTTT.

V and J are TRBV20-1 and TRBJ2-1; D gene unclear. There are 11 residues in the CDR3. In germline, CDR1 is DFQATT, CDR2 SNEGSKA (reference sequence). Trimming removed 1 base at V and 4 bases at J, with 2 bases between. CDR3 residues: CSARVYNEQFF. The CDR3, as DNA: TGCAGTGCTAGAGTATACAATGAGCAGTTCTTC.

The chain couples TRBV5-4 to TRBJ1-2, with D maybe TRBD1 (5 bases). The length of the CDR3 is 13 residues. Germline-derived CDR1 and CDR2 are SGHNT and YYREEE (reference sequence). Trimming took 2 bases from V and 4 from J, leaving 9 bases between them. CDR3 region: CASSFGQGYGYTF. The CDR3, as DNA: TGTGCCAGCAGCTTCGGGCAGGGCTATGGCTACACCTTC.

The CDR3 nucleotides are TGTGCCAGCAGTTACTCCGTTGGGTACGAGCAGTACTTC. Encoded protein: CASSYSVGYEQYF. J is TRBJ2-7 and V is TRBV6-5; D not resolved. The CDR3 extends over 13 amino acids. Germline V lookup: CDR1 MNHEY, CDR2 SVGAGI. V was trimmed by 0 bases and J by 4 bases, leaving 7 bases between them.

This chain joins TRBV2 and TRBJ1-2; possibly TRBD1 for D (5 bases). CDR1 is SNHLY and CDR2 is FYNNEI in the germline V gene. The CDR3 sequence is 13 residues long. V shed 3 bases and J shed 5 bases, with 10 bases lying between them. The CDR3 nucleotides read TGTGCCAGCAGTGATAGGGGACGGTATGGCTACACCTTC. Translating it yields CASSDRGRYGYTF.

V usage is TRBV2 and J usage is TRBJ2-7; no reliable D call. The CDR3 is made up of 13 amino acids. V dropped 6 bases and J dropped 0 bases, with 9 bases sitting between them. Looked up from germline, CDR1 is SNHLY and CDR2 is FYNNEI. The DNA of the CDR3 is TGTGCCAGCAGGAGGCCGGGCTCCTACGAGCAGTACTTC. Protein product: CASRRPGSYEQYF.

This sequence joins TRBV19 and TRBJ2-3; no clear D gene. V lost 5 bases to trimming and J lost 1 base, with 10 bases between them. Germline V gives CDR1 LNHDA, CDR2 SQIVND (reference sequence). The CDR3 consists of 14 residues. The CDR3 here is CASSVLGRTDTQYF. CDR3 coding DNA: TGTGCCAGTAGTGTACTCGGACGCACAGATACGCAGTATTTT. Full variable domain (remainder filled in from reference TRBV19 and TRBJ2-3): DGGITQSPKYLFRKEGQNVTLSCEQNLNHDAMYWYRQDPGQGLRLIYYSQIVNDFQKGDIAEGYSVSREKKESFPLTVTSAQKNPTAFYLCASSVLGRTDTQYFGPGTRLTVL.

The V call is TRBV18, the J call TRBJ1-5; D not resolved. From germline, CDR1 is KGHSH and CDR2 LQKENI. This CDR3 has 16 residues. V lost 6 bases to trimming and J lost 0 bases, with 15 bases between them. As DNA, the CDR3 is TGTGCCAGCTCTAGCACCGACGTTTATAGCAATCAGCCCCAGCATTTT. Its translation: CASSSTDVYSNQPQHF.

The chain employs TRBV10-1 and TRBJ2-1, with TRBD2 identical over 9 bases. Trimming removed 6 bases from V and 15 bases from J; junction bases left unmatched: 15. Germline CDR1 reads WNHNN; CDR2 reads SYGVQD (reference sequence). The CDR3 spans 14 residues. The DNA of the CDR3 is TGCGCCAGCAGGTTAGCGGGAGAAATATCCCCTCCGTTCTTC. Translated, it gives CASRLAGEISPPFF.

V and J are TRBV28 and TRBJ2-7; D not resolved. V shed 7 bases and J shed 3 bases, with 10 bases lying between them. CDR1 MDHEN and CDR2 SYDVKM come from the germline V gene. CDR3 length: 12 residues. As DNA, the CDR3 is TGTGCCAGCACGGCTAGAAACTACGAGCAGTACTTC. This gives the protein CASTARNYEQYF.